These 20 T cell receptor beta chains share one sample of origin, sequenced in a study of blood T cells in healthy people across ages. Alongside a J-beta primer mix, a sample-barcoded 5' primer served in a second PCR lasting roughly 7 to 12 cycles. Each CDR3 protein is one row after TCRdb ran MiXCR on the 5' RACE reads. The repertoire holds approximately 1,000,000 distinct CDR3 sequences, with more than 30% as singletons. Sequencing was performed on blood. The receptors stem from a man aged 18 to 29 in good health.

This clonotype was recorded at least ten times. CDR3 loop: CASSLVGYTEAFF. The CDR3 coding sequence is TGTGCCAGCAGTTTAGTAGGGTACACTGAAGCTTTCTTT. J is TRBJ1-1 and V is TRBV12-3 or TRBV12-4, with D hard to call. V was shortened by 1 base and J by 3 bases, with 6 bases between the two germline ends. CDR3 size: 13 residues.

J is TRBJ2-3 and V is TRBV4-3; TRBD2 might be the D (6 bases). The CDR3 has 15 amino acids. Germline CDR1 reads LGHNA; CDR2 reads YSLEER. Trimming cost V 0 bases and J 4 bases, with 11 bases left between them. As DNA, the CDR3 is TGCGCCAGCAGCCAAGATTCGCCGGGAGCAGATACGCAGTATTTT. The encoded protein is CASSQDSPGADTQYF.

This clonotype was counted only a few times. The chain couples TRBV7-3 to TRBJ2-5, with 8 positions matching TRBD2. TRBJ2-7 matches the DNA end more closely, so the J call is doubtful. There are 12 residues in the CDR3. Germline V CDR1 and CDR2: SGHTA, FQGTGA. CDR3 sequence reads: CASSPTSGEQYF. CDR3 in DNA: TGTGCCAGCAGCCCTACTAGCGGCGAGCAGTACTTC.

This chain joins TRBV20-1 and TRBJ1-1, with D unclear. V was pared by 3 bases and J by 4 bases, with 12 bases between. CDR3 length: 13 residues. Looked up from germline, CDR1 is DFQATT and CDR2 is SNEGSKA (reference sequence). CDR3 amino acids: CSASRGVTTEAFF. CDR3 coding DNA: TGCAGTGCTAGTCGAGGCGTAACCACTGAAGCTTTCTTT.

The sample holds one count of this clonotype. V is TRBV5-1 and J is TRBJ1-2, with 11 bases matching TRBD1. Germline values: CDR1 SGHRS, CDR2 YFSETQ. Unmatched junction bases numbered 4, after V lost 7 bases and J lost 5 bases. CDR3 size: 13 residues. CDR3 loop: CASAGTGGYGYTF. DNA for the CDR3: TGCGCCAGCGCCGGGACAGGGGGTTATGGCTACACCTTC.

This chain connects TRBV6-5 to TRBJ2-3, with D possibly being TRBD2 (5 bases). Germline-derived CDR1 and CDR2 are MNHEY and SVGAGI. The length of the CDR3 is 16 residues. Trimming stripped 6 bases from V and 0 bases from J, with 16 bases between. The CDR3 sequence: CASSPTGRTSTDTQYF. CDR3 coding DNA: TGTGCCAGCAGCCCTACCGGGCGGACTAGCACAGATACGCAGTATTTT.

The rearrangement joins TRBV18 to TRBJ1-1; no clear D. Trimming took 5 bases from V and 1 from J, leaving 14 bases between them. The CDR3 has 15 residues. Looked up from germline, CDR1 is KGHSH and CDR2 is LQKENI. The CDR3 nucleotides are TGTGCCAGCTCAACAATTTACGATGGGAACACTGAAGCTTTCTTT. This translates into CASSTIYDGNTEAFF.

The chain is built from TRBV27 and TRBJ2-4, with D possibly TRBD2 on 6 matching bases. Near its end, the DNA agrees better with TRBJ2-5, so the J call may be wrong. The CDR3 runs 15 residues. Germline CDR1 and CDR2: MNHEY and SMNVEV (reference sequence). CDR3 coding DNA: TGTGCCAGCAGTCTCCGCCTCGGGGGTTGGGAGACCCAGTACTTC. Translated: CASSLRLGGWETQYF.

The V and J genes are TRBV5-1 and TRBJ2-3; D tentatively reads TRBD1 or TRBD2 (6 bases each). Germline V gives CDR1 SGHRS, CDR2 YFSETQ. This CDR3 is 16 amino acids long. V was trimmed by 4 bases and J by 2 bases, leaving 17 bases between them. The CDR3 protein is CASSVNGGPITDTQYF. For the CDR3, the DNA is TGCGCCAGCAGCGTTAACGGGGGCCCGATCACAGATACGCAGTATTTT.

As to this clonotype: One end of the junction varies from germline; a read error may be responsible. This chain uses TRBV7-2 with TRBJ2-1, with unresolved D. CDR3 length: 15 residues. The germline CDR1 and CDR2 sequences are SGHTA and FQGNSA. CDR3 bases: TGTGCCAGCGGTCTGTCGACAAACCTCTACAATGAACAGTTCTTC. This codes for CASGLSTNLYNEQFF.

This clonotype was counted between two and nine times. The V gene is TRBV5-1, the J gene TRBJ1-1; 8 bases line up with TRBD1. The germline V gene encodes CDR1 SGHRS and CDR2 YFSETQ. V trimming: 0 bases; J trimming: 0 bases; junction bases outside the gene matches: 10. This CDR3 contains 18 residues. The CDR3 DNA reads TGCGCCAGCAGCTTGGTTCCAGGGGGCGATGGGATGAACACTGAAGCTTTCTTT. The encoded protein is CASSLVPGGDGMNTEAFF.

This clonotype came up a few times. The V gene is TRBV29-1, the J gene TRBJ1-1; D gene unclear. Between the trimmed V and J ends, which lost 7 bases and 0 bases, there was a span of 9 bases. Germline CDR1 SQVTM, CDR2 ANQGSEA. The CDR3 runs 12 residues. The CDR3 region has the DNA TGCAGCGCTAAGACCCTGAACACTGAAGCTTTCTTT. Translated: CSAKTLNTEAFF.

The chain joins TRBV20-1 to TRBJ2-1, with 15 positions matching TRBD2. The germline gives CDR1 DFQATT, CDR2 SNEGSKA (reference sequence). CDR3 length equals 15 residues. The ends lost 3 bases at V and 4 bases at J; junction bases unmatched: 1. The DNA for the CDR3 is TGCAGTGCTAGGGGGACTAGCGGGGGGTACAATGAGCAGTTCTTC. This translates into CSARGTSGGYNEQFF.

This clonotype was counted only a few times. This chain joins TRBV12-3 or TRBV12-4 and TRBJ2-7; possible D gene TRBD2, 6 bases. The germline V and J ends were trimmed by 4 bases and 7 bases, with 11 bases remaining between them. This CDR3 spans 12 amino acids. CDR3 region: CASSSHGREQYF. CDR3 nucleotides: TGTGCCAGCAGTTCCCATGGGAGGGAGCAGTACTTC.

Many counts were recorded for this clonotype. V is TRBV10-3 and J is TRBJ2-1, with 7 bases identical to TRBD1. The V gene end was trimmed by 0 bases and the J gene end by 7 bases; junction bases not matched to a gene: 3. Germline V gives CDR1 ENHRY, CDR2 SYGVKD. The CDR3 length is 14 residues. In DNA, the CDR3 is TGTGCCATCAGTGAGTCGGGACAGCCTAATGAGCAGTTCTTC. Its protein product is CAISESGQPNEQFF.

This clonotype has only a few counts. The V call is TRBV28, the J call TRBJ1-1; D may be TRBD1 (6 bases). The CDR3 totals 16 residues. Trimming removed 6 bases at V and 1 base at J, with 18 bases between. Germline lookup yields CDR1 MDHEN and CDR2 SYDVKM. The CDR3, as DNA: TGTGCCAGCAGCCGTCACGCAGGGACACCGAACACTGAAGCTTTCTTT. Translation: CASSRHAGTPNTEAFF.

V gene TRBV27 combines with J gene TRBJ2-7; D tentatively fits TRBD1 or TRBD2 (6 bases each). The ends were cut back, 4 bases at V and 2 bases at J, with 15 bases in the middle. The CDR3 sequence is 15 residues long. The germline CDR1 and CDR2 sequences are MNHEY and SMNVEV (reference sequence). The CDR3 here is CASSSLPGATYEQYF. CDR3 bases: TGTGCCAGCAGTTCCCTCCCGGGGGCCACCTACGAGCAGTACTTC.

V gene TRBV5-1 combines with J gene TRBJ1-2; TRBD1 matches at 9 bases. CDR1 and CDR2 from the germline V gene are SGHRS and YFSETQ. CDR3 size: 15 residues. V lost 0 bases to trimming and J lost 6 bases; unmatched junction nucleotides: 6. As DNA, the CDR3 is TGCGCCAGCAGCTTGGCGGCAGGACAGGGGAATGGCTACACCTTC. Translation gives CASSLAAGQGNGYTF.

V is TRBV7-3 and J is TRBJ2-7; D tentatively fits TRBD1 or TRBD2 (5 bases each). The germline CDR1 and CDR2 sequences are SGHTA and FQGTGA. The CDR3 covers 17 residues. V was pared by 6 bases and J by 7 bases, with 28 bases between. Here the CDR3 DNA reads TGTGCCAGCAGTCCCGGGACCCACAAGACCTCCTACAATGAGCAGTACTTC. It encodes CASSPGTHKTSYNEQYF.

This clonotype was counted a few times. The chain couples TRBV20-1 to TRBJ1-2, with D perhaps TRBD1 (6 bases). The V end lost 5 bases, the J end lost 4 bases, and 17 bases lay between the germline ends. Per the germline V gene, CDR1 is DFQATT and CDR2 is SNEGSKA (reference sequence). There are 14 residues in the CDR3. CDR3: CSAPPRRGFYGYTF. The CDR3 nucleotides read TGCAGTGCTCCGCCTCGTAGGGGGTTCTATGGCTACACCTTC.